This entry features one T cell receptor (beta chain) sequence. This record belongs to a study of blood T cell repertoires in COVID-19. Recovered status in Cohort 3 required two negative PCRs, clearance, or symptom resolution. Here immunoSEQ multiplex PCR was the method, and the copy in TCRdb shows in-frame clones only, minus some. The sample shows some 200,000 clones, roughly 80% of them seen only once. Germline CDR1 SGHRS, CDR2 YFSETQ. The CDR3 is 17 residues long. V gave up 3 bases and J gave up 3 bases; unmatched junction bases: 11. This TCR came from a man aged 35 to 55 who had recovered from COVID-19. The chain carries TRBV5-1 and TRBJ2-7; 11 nucleotides match TRBD2. Sequenced: PBMCs or T cells enriched from blood (not recorded which). CDR3 sequence (DNA): TGCGCCAGCAGCTCCTACCTAAGGACTAGCGGGTGCTACGAGCAGTACTTC. Translated, it gives CASSSYLRTSGCYEQYF.